The sequence of this T cell receptor beta chain was determined in a study of shared clonotypes between healthy human individuals. This CDR3 is built from 15 residues. The V end was cut by 2 bases, the J end by 6 bases, with 15 bases between. In germline, CDR1 is SGHRS, CDR2 YFSETQ. The repertoire was sequenced with immunoSEQ multiplex PCR; TCRdb's copy has only in-frame clones and lacks some. The repertoire includes millions of clones, roughly 95% of them detected once, and roughly 1% sits in the top ten. It was CD45RO-negative cells, positively selected for CCR7, that made up naive CD8 cells, with terminally differentiated effector memory CD45RA+ cells excluded.

V gene TRBV5-1 combines with J gene TRBJ2-1; D call uncertain. The TCR originated in a man younger than 35 in good health. Sequencing was carried out using naive CD8+ T cells sorted from blood. CDR3 residues: CASSFEPTLGNEQFF. CDR3 DNA: TGCGCCAGCAGCTTCGAGCCAACCCTGGGCAATGAGCAGTTCTTC.